The present entry profiles one TCR beta chain with its context. The record originates from a study of a mutant IDH1 vaccine in newly diagnosed glioma. Study at large: Of treated patients, about 60% were men and about 38% women, averaging about 40 years.

The CDR3 loop spans 15 amino acids. Trimming removed 6 bases at V and 2 bases at J, with 13 bases between. CDR1 is MNHEY and CDR2 is SMNVEV in the germline V gene (reference sequence). Sample time point: baseline, week 1 (first vaccination visit). Treatment given: pre-vaccination baseline after standard-of-care therapy. TCRdb keeps only in-frame clones here, not all; method: immunoSEQ multiplex PCR. The sample lists roughly 46,000 clones; approximately 90% were seen once. The TCR sequence derives from a man in his forties with glioma. The chain carries TRBV27 and TRBJ2-2; TRBD1 might be the D (5 bases). Here the sequenced sample was PBMCs, taken from a glioma patient treated with radiotherapy, temozolomide or both. CDR3: CASRTQGRNTGELFF. The CDR3 DNA sequence: TGTGCCAGCAGGACGCAGGGTCGTAACACCGGGGAGCTGTTTTTT.